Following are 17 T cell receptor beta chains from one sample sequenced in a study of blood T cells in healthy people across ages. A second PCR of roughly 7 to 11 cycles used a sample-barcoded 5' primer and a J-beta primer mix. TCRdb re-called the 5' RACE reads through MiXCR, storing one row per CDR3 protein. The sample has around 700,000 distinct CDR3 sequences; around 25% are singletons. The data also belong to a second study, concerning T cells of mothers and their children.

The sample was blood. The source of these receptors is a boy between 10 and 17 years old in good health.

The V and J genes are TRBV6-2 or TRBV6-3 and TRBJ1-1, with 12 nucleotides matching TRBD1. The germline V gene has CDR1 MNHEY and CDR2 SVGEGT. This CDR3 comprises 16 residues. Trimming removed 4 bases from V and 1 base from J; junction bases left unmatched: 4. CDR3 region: CASSLPGQGANTEAFF. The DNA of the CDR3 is TGTGCCAGCAGTTTGCCGGGACAGGGGGCGAACACTGAAGCTTTCTTT.

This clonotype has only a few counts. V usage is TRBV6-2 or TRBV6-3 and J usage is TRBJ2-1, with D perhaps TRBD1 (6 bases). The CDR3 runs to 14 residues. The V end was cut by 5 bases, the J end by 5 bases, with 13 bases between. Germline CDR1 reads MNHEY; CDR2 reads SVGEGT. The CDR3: CASSLNRDNNEQFF. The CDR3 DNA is TGTGCCAGCAGTCTCAACCGGGACAACAATGAGCAGTTCTTC.

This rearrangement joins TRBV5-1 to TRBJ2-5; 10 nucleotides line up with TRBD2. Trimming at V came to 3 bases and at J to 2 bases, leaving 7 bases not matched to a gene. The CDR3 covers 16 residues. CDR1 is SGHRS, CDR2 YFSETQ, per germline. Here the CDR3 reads CASSSFGLAEQETQYF. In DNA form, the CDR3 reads TGCGCCAGCAGCTCCTTCGGACTAGCGGAACAAGAGACCCAGTACTTC.

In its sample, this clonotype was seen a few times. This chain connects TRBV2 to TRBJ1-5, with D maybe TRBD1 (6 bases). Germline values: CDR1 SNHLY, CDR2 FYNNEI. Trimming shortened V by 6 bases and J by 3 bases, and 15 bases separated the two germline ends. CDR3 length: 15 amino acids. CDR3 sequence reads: CASSADTGSNQPQHF. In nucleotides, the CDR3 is TGTGCCAGCAGCGCCGATACAGGGTCCAATCAGCCCCAGCATTTT.

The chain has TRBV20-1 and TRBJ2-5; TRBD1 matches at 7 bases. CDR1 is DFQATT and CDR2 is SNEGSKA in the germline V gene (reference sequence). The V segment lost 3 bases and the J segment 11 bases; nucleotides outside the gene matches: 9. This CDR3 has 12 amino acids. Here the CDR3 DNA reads TGCAGTGCTAGGGGCCGGGACAGCAATCAGTACTTC. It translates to CSARGRDSNQYF.

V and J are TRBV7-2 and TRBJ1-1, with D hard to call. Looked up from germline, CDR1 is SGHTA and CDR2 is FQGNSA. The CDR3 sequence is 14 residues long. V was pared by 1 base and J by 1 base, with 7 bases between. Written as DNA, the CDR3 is TGTGCCAGCAGCTTAGTTTACAGGAACACTGAAGCTTTCTTT. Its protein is CASSLVYRNTEAFF.

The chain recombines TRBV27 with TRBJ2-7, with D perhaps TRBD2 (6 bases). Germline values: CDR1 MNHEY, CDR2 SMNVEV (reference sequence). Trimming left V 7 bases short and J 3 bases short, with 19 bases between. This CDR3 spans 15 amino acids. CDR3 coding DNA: TGTGCCAGCAAGACTACCGGGAGCCCGCTCTACGAGCAGTACTTC. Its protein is CASKTTGSPLYEQYF.

CDR3 nucleotides: TGTGCCAGCAGCGTAATTGATGGGGAGACCCAGTACTTC. Encoded protein: CASSVIDGETQYF. The chain links TRBV9 to TRBJ2-5; no clear D gene. This CDR3 region has 13 residues. The V gene's germline CDR1 is SGDLS and CDR2 YYNGEE. V shed 1 base and J shed 5 bases, with 9 bases lying between them.

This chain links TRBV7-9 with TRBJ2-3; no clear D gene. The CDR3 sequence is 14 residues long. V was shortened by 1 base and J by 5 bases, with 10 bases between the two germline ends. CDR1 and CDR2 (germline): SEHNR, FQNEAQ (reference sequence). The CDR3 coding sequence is TGTGCCAGCAGCTTAGGTTGGGATGAAGATACGCAGTATTTT. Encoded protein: CASSLGWDEDTQYF.

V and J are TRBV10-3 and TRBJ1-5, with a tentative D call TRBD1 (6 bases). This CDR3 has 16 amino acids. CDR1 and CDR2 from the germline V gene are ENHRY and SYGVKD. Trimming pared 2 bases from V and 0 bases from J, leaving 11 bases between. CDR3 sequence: CAISEDDRYSNQPQHF. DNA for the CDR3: TGTGCCATCAGTGAGGACGACAGGTATAGCAATCAGCCCCAGCATTTT.

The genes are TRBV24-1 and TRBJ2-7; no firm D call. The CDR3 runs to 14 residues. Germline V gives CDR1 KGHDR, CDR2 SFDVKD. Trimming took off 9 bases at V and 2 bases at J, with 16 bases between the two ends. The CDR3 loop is CATSNRVFPYEQYF. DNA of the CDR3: TGTGCCACCTCTAACCGGGTTTTCCCCTACGAGCAGTACTTC.

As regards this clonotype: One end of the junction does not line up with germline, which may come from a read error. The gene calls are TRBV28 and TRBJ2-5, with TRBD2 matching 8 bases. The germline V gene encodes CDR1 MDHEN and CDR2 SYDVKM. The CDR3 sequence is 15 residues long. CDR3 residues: CAGRGSGAGVETQYF. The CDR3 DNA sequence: TGTGCCGGCAGAGGATCGGGAGCGGGAGTGGAGACCCAGTACTTC.

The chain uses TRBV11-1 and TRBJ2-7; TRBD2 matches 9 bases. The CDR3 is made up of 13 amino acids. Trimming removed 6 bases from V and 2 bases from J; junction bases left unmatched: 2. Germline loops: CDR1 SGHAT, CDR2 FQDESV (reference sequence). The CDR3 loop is CASRGGRAYEQYF. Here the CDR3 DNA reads TGTGCCAGCAGAGGCGGGAGGGCCTACGAGCAGTACTTC. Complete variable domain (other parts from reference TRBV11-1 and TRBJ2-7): EAEVAQSPRYKITEKSQAVAFWCDPISGHATLYWYRQILGQGPELLVQFQDESVVDDSQLPKDRFSAERLKGVDSTLKIQPAELGDSAMYLCASRGGRAYEQYFGPGTRLTVT.

CDR3 sequence: CASSGTLAGVADTQYF. CDR3 in DNA: TGTGCCAGCAGCGGGACTTTAGCGGGAGTGGCAGATACGCAGTATTTT. This sequence joins TRBV5-5 and TRBJ2-3, with TRBD2 matching over 9 bases. Losses at the gene ends were 4 bases for V and 4 bases for J; bases not matched to a gene: 10. Germline V lookup: CDR1 SGHKS, CDR2 YYEKEE (reference sequence). This CDR3 is 16 amino acids long.

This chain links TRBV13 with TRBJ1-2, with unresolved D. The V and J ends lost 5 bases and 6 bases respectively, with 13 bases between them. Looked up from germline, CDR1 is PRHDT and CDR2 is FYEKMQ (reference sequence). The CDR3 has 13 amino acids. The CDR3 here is CASSPGSIHGYTF. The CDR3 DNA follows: TGTGCCAGCAGCCCCGGAAGTATCCATGGCTACACCTTC.

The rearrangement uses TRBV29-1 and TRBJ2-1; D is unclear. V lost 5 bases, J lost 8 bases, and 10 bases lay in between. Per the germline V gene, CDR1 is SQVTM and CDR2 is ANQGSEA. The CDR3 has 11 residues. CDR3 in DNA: TGCAGCGTTCCCAGCCCGCATGAGCAGTTCTTC. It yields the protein CSVPSPHEQFF.

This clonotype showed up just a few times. The CDR3 coding sequence is TGCAGTGCCGAGGACAGGGGGCTACACGAGCAGTACTTC. Translation: CSAEDRGLHEQYF. The chain carries TRBV20-1 and TRBJ2-7, with 11 positions matching TRBD1. Per germline, CDR1 DFQATT and CDR2 SNEGSKA (reference sequence). The CDR3 is 13 amino acids. The V and J ends lost 6 bases and 5 bases, in that order; junction bases with no gene match: 6.